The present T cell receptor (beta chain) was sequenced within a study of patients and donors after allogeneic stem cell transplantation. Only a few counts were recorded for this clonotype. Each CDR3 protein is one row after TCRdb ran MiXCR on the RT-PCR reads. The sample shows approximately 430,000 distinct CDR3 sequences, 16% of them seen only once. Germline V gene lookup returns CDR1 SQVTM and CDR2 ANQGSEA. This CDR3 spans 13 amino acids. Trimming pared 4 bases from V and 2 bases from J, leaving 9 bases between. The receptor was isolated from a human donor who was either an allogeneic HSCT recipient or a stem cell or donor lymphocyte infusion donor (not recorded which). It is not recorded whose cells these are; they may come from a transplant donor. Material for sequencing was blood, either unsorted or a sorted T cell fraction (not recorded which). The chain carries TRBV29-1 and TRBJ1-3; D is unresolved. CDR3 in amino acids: CSVVVRTGNTIYF. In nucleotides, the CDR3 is TGCAGCGTTGTGGTCCGAACTGGAAACACCATATATTTT. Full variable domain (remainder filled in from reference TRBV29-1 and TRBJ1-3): SAVISQKPSRDICQRGTSLTIQCQVDSQVTMMFWYRQQPGQSLTLIATANQGSEATYESGFVIDKFPISRPNLTFSTLTVSNMSPEDSSIYLCSVVVRTGNTIYFGEGSWLTVV.